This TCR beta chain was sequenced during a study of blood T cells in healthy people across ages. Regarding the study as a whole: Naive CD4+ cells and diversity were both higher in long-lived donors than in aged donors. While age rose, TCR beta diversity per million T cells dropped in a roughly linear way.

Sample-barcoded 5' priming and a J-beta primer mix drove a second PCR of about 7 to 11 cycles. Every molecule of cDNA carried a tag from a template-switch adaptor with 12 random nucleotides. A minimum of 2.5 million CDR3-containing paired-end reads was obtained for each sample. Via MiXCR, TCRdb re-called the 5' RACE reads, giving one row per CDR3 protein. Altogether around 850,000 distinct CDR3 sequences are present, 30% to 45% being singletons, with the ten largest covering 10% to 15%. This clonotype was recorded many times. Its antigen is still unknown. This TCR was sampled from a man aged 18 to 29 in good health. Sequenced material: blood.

DNA of the CDR3: TGTGCCAGCAGCTTCTCGAACAATGAGCAGTTCTTC. Encoded protein: CASSFSNNEQFF. The V gene is TRBV12-3 or TRBV12-4, the J gene TRBJ2-1; D not resolved. The CDR3 is 12 amino acids. The V end lost 6 bases, the J end lost 5 bases, and 8 bases lay between the germline ends.